A single sample gave rise to the 26 T cell receptor beta chains below, sequenced in a study of Ad26.COV2.S vaccination and SARS-CoV-2 variants. Repertoires were generated with immunoSEQ multiplex PCR, while TCRdb's copy carries only in-frame clones and drops some. The repertoire holds 440,000 or so clones, with 90% as singletons. Noted treatment: 19 received Ad26.COV2.S at low or high dose, single or two shots; about 5 received placebo; per-sample allocation not given. Collection of the samples took place on day 63 after the first injection of vaccine or placebo. The input for sequencing was peripheral blood, taken in a trial of Ad26.COV2.S vaccine versus placebo. These receptor sequences come from a person aged 18-60 years who received the Ad26.COV2.S COVID-19 vaccine or a placebo.

The rearrangement uses TRBV10-3 and TRBJ2-7; D perhaps matches TRBD1 (6 bases). The CDR3 totals 13 residues. Germline V gene data show CDR1 as ENHRY and CDR2 as SYGVKD. V was cut by 9 bases and J by 3 bases, with 15 bases left in between. CDR3 in amino acids: CAIREGQSYEQYF. The CDR3 bases are TGTGCCATAAGAGAAGGACAGAGCTACGAGCAGTACTTC.

The chain combines TRBV7-6 with TRBJ2-5; TRBD2 matches at 10 bases. CDR3 length: 15 amino acids. Germline V gives CDR1 SGHVS, CDR2 FNYEAQ. The trim removed 1 base at V and 5 bases at J, leaving 4 bases unmatched. Here the CDR3 reads CASSLELAGQETQYF. DNA of the CDR3: TGTGCCAGCAGCTTAGAACTAGCGGGACAGGAGACCCAGTACTTC.

Only a few counts were recorded for this clone. This chain uses TRBV12-3 or TRBV12-4 with TRBJ1-5, with no clear D. The CDR3 loop spans 12 amino acids. V dropped 3 bases and J dropped 6 bases, with 6 bases sitting between them. CDR3 nucleotide sequence: TGTGCCAGCAGTTTTTCCGGTCAGCCCCAGCATTTT. Protein product: CASSFSGQPQHF.

The V gene is TRBV3-1 (or the pseudogene TRBV3-2), the J gene TRBJ2-7, with a weak D call TRBD1 (5 bases). The germline V and J ends were trimmed by 1 base and 3 bases, with 10 bases remaining between them. CDR1 is LGHDT, CDR2 YNNKEL, per germline (reference sequence). The CDR3 covers 14 residues. Written as DNA, the CDR3 is TGTGCCAGCAGCCAAGGACAGACGAACTACGAGCAGTACTTC. Protein: CASSQGQTNYEQYF.

The sample holds a few counts of this clone. The genes are TRBV24-1 and TRBJ2-7; D is unclear. The CDR3 is made up of 12 amino acids. Per germline, CDR1 KGHDR and CDR2 SFDVKD. V gave up 3 bases and J gave up 2 bases, with 4 bases separating them. The CDR3 sequence is CATSDRTYEQYF. The CDR3 DNA reads TGTGCCACCAGTGATAGGACCTACGAGCAGTACTTC.

The gene calls are TRBV7-3 and TRBJ2-6; D unresolved. V was pared by 4 bases and J by 0 bases, with 4 bases between. This CDR3 has 14 amino acids. In germline, CDR1 is SGHTA, CDR2 FQGTGA. The CDR3 loop reads CASSSDSGANVLTF. The DNA of the CDR3 is TGTGCCAGCAGCTCGGACTCTGGGGCCAACGTCCTGACTTTC. Looking up the rest from reference TRBV7-3 and TRBJ2-6 gives the full variable domain: GAGVSQTPSNKVTEKGKYVELRCDPISGHTALYWYRQSLGQGPEFLIYFQGTGAADDSGLPNDRFFAVRPEGSVSTLKIQRTERGDSAVYLCASSSDSGANVLTFGAGSRLTVL.

The chain uses TRBV11-2 and TRBJ1-4, with D perhaps TRBD1 (5 bases). Trimming took 5 bases from V and 0 from J, leaving 19 bases between them. The CDR3 consists of 18 residues. Germline loops: CDR1 SGHAT, CDR2 FQNNGV. Here the CDR3 DNA reads TGTGCCAGCAGCCAGGGACTCCTGAAGGTTGCAACTAATGAAAAACTGTTTTTT. It specifies CASSQGLLKVATNEKLFF. The whole variable domain, filled in from reference TRBV11-2 and TRBJ1-4, reads EAGVAQSPRYKIIEKRQSVAFWCNPISGHATLYWYQQILGQGPKLLIQFQNNGVVDDSQLPKDRFSAERLKGVDSTLKIQPAKLEDSAVYLCASSQGLLKVATNEKLFFGSGTQLSVL.

The chain recombines TRBV7-6 with TRBJ1-2, with a weak D call TRBD1 (6 bases). This CDR3 is built from 15 residues. Per germline, CDR1 SGHVS and CDR2 FNYEAQ. With 3 bases removed from V and 4 bases from J, the gap between germline ends came to 15 bases. The DNA of the CDR3 is TGTGCCAGCAGCTTTGGTCAGGGAGGGGGCTATGGCTACACCTTC. Translation: CASSFGQGGGYGYTF.

The rearrangement links TRBV29-1 to TRBJ2-7; maybe TRBD1 (6 bases). The germline V gene has CDR1 SQVTM and CDR2 ANQGSEA. With 6 bases removed from V and 3 bases from J, the gap between germline ends came to 15 bases. The CDR3 loop spans 13 amino acids. CDR3 bases: TGCAGCGTGACCGGGACATCTGTCTACGAGCAGTACTTC. Protein product: CSVTGTSVYEQYF.

V and J are TRBV7-2 and TRBJ2-1, with unresolved D. Looked up from germline, CDR1 is SGHTA and CDR2 is FQGNSA. CDR3 length equals 13 residues. V was clipped by 0 bases and J by 6 bases, with 6 bases between them. The CDR3 sequence is CASSLASLNEQFF. Written as DNA, the CDR3 is TGTGCCAGCAGCTTAGCTAGTCTCAATGAGCAGTTCTTC.

This chain links TRBV6-5 with TRBJ1-5, with 7 bases fitting TRBD1. Germline CDR1 reads MNHEY; CDR2 reads SVGAGI. This CDR3 region has 14 residues. Unmatched junction bases numbered 4, after V lost 6 bases and J lost 2 bases. The chain's CDR3 is CASRGDSGNQPQHF. The CDR3 nucleotides are TGTGCCAGCAGGGGGGACAGCGGCAATCAGCCCCAGCATTTT.

This rearrangement joins TRBV7-3 to TRBJ2-2; 9 nucleotides align to TRBD2. The trim removed 3 bases at V and 5 bases at J, leaving 7 bases unmatched. The CDR3 loop spans 16 amino acids. In germline, CDR1 is SGHTA, CDR2 FQGTGA. The CDR3 DNA reads TGTGCCAGCAGCTTGAGCGGGAGGCCCTTAACCGGGGAGCTGTTTTTT. Translated: CASSLSGRPLTGELFF. The entire variable domain, with the rest obtained from reference TRBV7-3 and TRBJ2-2, is as follows: GAGVSQTPSNKVTEKGKYVELRCDPISGHTALYWYRQSLGQGPEFLIYFQGTGAADDSGLPNDRFFAVRPEGSVSTLKIQRTERGDSAVYLCASSLSGRPLTGELFFGEGSRLTVL.

The chain uses TRBV5-1 and TRBJ2-2; possibly TRBD1 for D (6 bases). V was shortened by 6 bases and J by 2 bases, with 11 bases between the two germline ends. The CDR3 has 14 amino acids. CDR1 and CDR2 from the germline V gene are SGHRS and YFSETQ. In DNA form, the CDR3 reads TGCGCCAGCAACCCGGGACACAACACCGGGGAGCTGTTTTTT. Amino acid sequence: CASNPGHNTGELFF.

This sequence joins TRBV5-6 and TRBJ2-7, with TRBD1 as a possible D gene (6 bases). Germline-derived CDR1 and CDR2 are SGHDT and YYEEEE. V lost 2 bases, J lost 3 bases, and 6 bases lay in between. The CDR3 runs 12 residues. The CDR3 DNA reads as TGTGCCAGCAGCTTACAGGGCTACGAGCAGTACTTC. Its translation is CASSLQGYEQYF. Using reference TRBV5-6 and TRBJ2-7 for the parts outside the CDR3, the full variable domain is DAGVTQSPTHLIKTRGQQVTLRCSPKSGHDTVSWYQQALGQGPQFIFQYYEEEERQRGNFPDRFSGHQFPNYSSELNVNALLLGDSALYLCASSLQGYEQYFGPGTRLTVT.

As DNA, the CDR3 is TGTGCCACCAGCAGAGGGTCAGGTAGGAACGAGCAGTACTTC. It encodes CATSRGSGRNEQYF. The V gene is TRBV15, the J gene TRBJ2-7; D gene unclear. Between the trimmed V and J ends, which lost 1 base and 5 bases, there was a span of 12 bases. This CDR3 contains 14 residues. Germline V gene sequence: CDR1 LNHNV, CDR2 YYDKDF (reference sequence).

The V and J genes are TRBV6-5 and TRBJ2-6; D ambiguous. Germline CDR1 is MNHEY and CDR2 is SVGAGI. Trimming pared 0 bases from V and 0 bases from J, leaving 3 bases between. The CDR3 is 15 residues long. The CDR3: CASSYSVSGANVLTF. CDR3 sequence (DNA): TGTGCCAGCAGTTACTCCGTCTCTGGGGCCAACGTCCTGACTTTC.

This clone was recorded a few times. The chain combines TRBV7-3 with TRBJ2-2, with 10 bases matching TRBD2. Germline values: CDR1 SGHTA, CDR2 FQGTGA. The junction had 9 bases not matched to a gene; V was cut back by 5 bases and J by 6 bases. This CDR3 contains 16 residues. The CDR3: CASSRSSGSVAGELFF. The CDR3 region has the DNA TGTGCCAGCAGCCGCTCTAGCGGGAGTGTCGCCGGGGAGCTGTTTTTT.

V gene TRBV5-6 combines with J gene TRBJ2-7, with 7 positions matching TRBD2. The V gene's germline CDR1 is SGHDT and CDR2 YYEEEE. CDR3 length: 14 residues. Trimming took 4 bases from V and 6 from J; bases not matched to a gene: 10. CDR3 loop: CASSPSGRPGEQYF. The CDR3 nucleotides are TGTGCCAGCAGCCCTTCCGGGAGGCCTGGCGAGCAGTACTTC.

The V and J genes are TRBV7-3 and TRBJ2-1; 13 bases map to TRBD2. The J segment lost 10 bases and the V segment lost 5 bases, leaving 5 bases of the junction unmatched. Germline V gene sequence: CDR1 SGHTA, CDR2 FQGTGA. This CDR3 is 14 amino acids long. The CDR3 reads CASSAGLAGPEQFF. DNA for the CDR3: TGTGCCAGCAGCGCGGGACTAGCGGGACCCGAGCAGTTCTTC.

The rearrangement uses TRBV24-1 and TRBJ1-2; D not resolved. Trimming pared 9 bases from V and 6 bases from J, leaving 16 bases between. Looked up from germline, CDR1 is KGHDR and CDR2 is SFDVKD. CDR3 length: 13 residues. This CDR3 reads CATSPPGGDGYTF. The CDR3 coding sequence is TGTGCCACCTCACCCCCCGGTGGAGATGGCTACACCTTC.

This clone occurred once. The V gene is TRBV4-2, the J gene TRBJ2-7; weak D call: TRBD1 (6 bases). This CDR3 is built from 14 residues. Trimming took 0 bases from V and 2 from J, leaving 8 bases between them. Germline V gene lookup returns CDR1 LGHNA and CDR2 YNFKEQ. CDR3 protein: CASSQEWTAYEQYF. CDR3 sequence (DNA): TGTGCCAGCAGCCAAGAGTGGACAGCCTACGAGCAGTACTTC.

The chain has TRBV27 and TRBJ2-3; D possibly corresponds to TRBD1 (6 bases). Between the trimmed V and J ends, which lost 3 bases and 4 bases, there was a span of 14 bases. There are 15 residues in the CDR3. From germline, CDR1 is MNHEY and CDR2 SMNVEV (reference sequence). The CDR3 loop reads CASSLLSDRPDTQYF. The DNA for the CDR3 is TGTGCCAGCAGTTTGCTATCGGACAGACCAGATACGCAGTATTTT.

The CDR3 region is CASSLVPATDYGYTF. The CDR3 DNA is TGTGCCAGCAGCTTAGTTCCTGCCACCGACTATGGCTACACCTTC. V is TRBV7-2 and J is TRBJ1-2; D is uncertain. Germline V gene sequence: CDR1 SGHTA, CDR2 FQGNSA. V was pared by 1 base and J by 3 bases, with 12 bases between. CDR3 length: 15 residues.

The chain has TRBV10-3 and TRBJ2-1; D perhaps matches TRBD2 (6 bases). CDR1 is ENHRY and CDR2 is SYGVKD in the germline V gene. The CDR3 loop spans 15 amino acids. V was cut by 6 bases and J by 7 bases, with 19 bases left in between. CDR3 bases: TGTGCCATCAGCACAATAGCAACTAGCAGGAATGAGCAGTTCTTC. This sequence encodes CAISTIATSRNEQFF.

The chain employs TRBV2 and TRBJ2-5, with D possibly being TRBD2 (6 bases). The germline V gene encodes CDR1 SNHLY and CDR2 FYNNEI. V was cut by 8 bases and J by 3 bases, with 16 bases left in between. CDR3 length: 14 amino acids. The DNA for the CDR3 is TGTGCCAGCGGGCCGGGACTCAATAAAGAGACCCAGTACTTC. As protein: CASGPGLNKETQYF.

The chain employs TRBV19 and TRBJ2-7, with D unresolved. The V end was cut by 4 bases, the J end by 5 bases, with 6 bases between. Germline V gives CDR1 LNHDA, CDR2 SQIVND (reference sequence). CDR3 length: 11 residues. In nucleotides, the CDR3 is TGTGCCAGTAGTAAAGCCCACGAGCAGTACTTC. It encodes CASSKAHEQYF.